This passage covers 6 T cell receptor beta chains from one sample sequenced in a study of cytomegalovirus exposure and HLA in healthy donors (dated 2017 in TCRdb). The protocol used for the library was the immunoSEQ multiplex PCR assay. The multiplex PCR relied on a mix of 60 forward primers for TCR Vbeta segments and 13 reverse primers for TCR Jbeta segments. The immuneACCESS repertoire file appears here via TCRdb, limited to in-frame rearrangements. These files lack a portion of the clones; in checked studies, under half of the deficit traces to unresolved V genes, and the cause of the others is not known. Counted in this sample were roughly 80,000 clones; 75% to 85% of them appeared once. Jointly, the top ten make up about 2% of the sample. Material for sequencing was PBMCs. Receptors originate from a woman under 40 in good health and CMV-seronegative.

This rearrangement joins TRBV4-3 to TRBJ2-7; the D is unclear. The CDR3 extends over 13 amino acids. Trimming shortened V by 3 bases and J by 4 bases, and 10 bases separated the two germline ends. Germline V lookup: CDR1 LGHNA, CDR2 YSLEER. Here the CDR3 reads CASSQSRVYEQYF. The CDR3 bases are TGCGCCAGCAGCCAGAGTCGTGTTTACGAGCAGTACTTC.

This rearrangement joins TRBV18 to TRBJ2-1; the match to TRBD2 covers 11 bases. Germline CDR1 is KGHSH and CDR2 is LQKENI. The junction had 3 bases not matched to a gene; V was cut back by 3 bases and J by 5 bases. The CDR3 contains 15 residues. This CDR3 is CASSPGTSGHNEQFF. The CDR3 nucleotides read TGTGCCAGCTCACCCGGGACTAGCGGACACAATGAGCAGTTCTTC.

This clone showed up just once. The CDR3 DNA is TGTGCCAGCAGCCCAAGGGGGGGCACCGGGGAGCTGTTTTTT. Its protein product is CASSPRGGTGELFF. The chain employs TRBV7-2 and TRBJ2-2; D possibly corresponds to TRBD2 (7 bases). This CDR3 contains 14 residues. Germline V gives CDR1 SGHTA, CDR2 FQGNSA. The V end lost 5 bases, the J end lost 4 bases, and 11 bases lay between the germline ends.

The genes are TRBV2 and TRBJ2-1, with 12 bases fitting TRBD2. CDR3 length equals 14 residues. Germline V gene data show CDR1 as SNHLY and CDR2 as FYNNEI. V lost 6 bases and J lost 6; bases outside the gene matches: 3. Written as DNA, the CDR3 is TGTGCCAGCAGAAGGACTAGCGGGACCAATGAGCAGTTCTTC. Its protein is CASRRTSGTNEQFF.

The chain links TRBV7-9 to TRBJ2-5; D gene uncertain. V was trimmed by 5 bases and J by 0 bases, leaving 19 bases between them. Germline CDR1 reads SEHNR; CDR2 reads FQNEAQ (reference sequence). CDR3 length equals 17 residues. CDR3 nucleotides: TGTGCCAGCAGCCAAGACACGGCTGCAGCCCACCAAGAGACCCAGTACTTC. It translates to CASSQDTAAAHQETQYF.

This rearrangement joins TRBV29-1 to TRBJ1-2; a weak D match, TRBD1 (5 bases). V was cut by 4 bases and J by 5 bases, with 14 bases left in between. The CDR3 spans 13 residues. The germline V gene has CDR1 SQVTM and CDR2 ANQGSEA. In DNA form, the CDR3 reads TGCAGCGTTGTGGAACAGGAAACATATGGCTACACCTTC. Translation gives CSVVEQETYGYTF.